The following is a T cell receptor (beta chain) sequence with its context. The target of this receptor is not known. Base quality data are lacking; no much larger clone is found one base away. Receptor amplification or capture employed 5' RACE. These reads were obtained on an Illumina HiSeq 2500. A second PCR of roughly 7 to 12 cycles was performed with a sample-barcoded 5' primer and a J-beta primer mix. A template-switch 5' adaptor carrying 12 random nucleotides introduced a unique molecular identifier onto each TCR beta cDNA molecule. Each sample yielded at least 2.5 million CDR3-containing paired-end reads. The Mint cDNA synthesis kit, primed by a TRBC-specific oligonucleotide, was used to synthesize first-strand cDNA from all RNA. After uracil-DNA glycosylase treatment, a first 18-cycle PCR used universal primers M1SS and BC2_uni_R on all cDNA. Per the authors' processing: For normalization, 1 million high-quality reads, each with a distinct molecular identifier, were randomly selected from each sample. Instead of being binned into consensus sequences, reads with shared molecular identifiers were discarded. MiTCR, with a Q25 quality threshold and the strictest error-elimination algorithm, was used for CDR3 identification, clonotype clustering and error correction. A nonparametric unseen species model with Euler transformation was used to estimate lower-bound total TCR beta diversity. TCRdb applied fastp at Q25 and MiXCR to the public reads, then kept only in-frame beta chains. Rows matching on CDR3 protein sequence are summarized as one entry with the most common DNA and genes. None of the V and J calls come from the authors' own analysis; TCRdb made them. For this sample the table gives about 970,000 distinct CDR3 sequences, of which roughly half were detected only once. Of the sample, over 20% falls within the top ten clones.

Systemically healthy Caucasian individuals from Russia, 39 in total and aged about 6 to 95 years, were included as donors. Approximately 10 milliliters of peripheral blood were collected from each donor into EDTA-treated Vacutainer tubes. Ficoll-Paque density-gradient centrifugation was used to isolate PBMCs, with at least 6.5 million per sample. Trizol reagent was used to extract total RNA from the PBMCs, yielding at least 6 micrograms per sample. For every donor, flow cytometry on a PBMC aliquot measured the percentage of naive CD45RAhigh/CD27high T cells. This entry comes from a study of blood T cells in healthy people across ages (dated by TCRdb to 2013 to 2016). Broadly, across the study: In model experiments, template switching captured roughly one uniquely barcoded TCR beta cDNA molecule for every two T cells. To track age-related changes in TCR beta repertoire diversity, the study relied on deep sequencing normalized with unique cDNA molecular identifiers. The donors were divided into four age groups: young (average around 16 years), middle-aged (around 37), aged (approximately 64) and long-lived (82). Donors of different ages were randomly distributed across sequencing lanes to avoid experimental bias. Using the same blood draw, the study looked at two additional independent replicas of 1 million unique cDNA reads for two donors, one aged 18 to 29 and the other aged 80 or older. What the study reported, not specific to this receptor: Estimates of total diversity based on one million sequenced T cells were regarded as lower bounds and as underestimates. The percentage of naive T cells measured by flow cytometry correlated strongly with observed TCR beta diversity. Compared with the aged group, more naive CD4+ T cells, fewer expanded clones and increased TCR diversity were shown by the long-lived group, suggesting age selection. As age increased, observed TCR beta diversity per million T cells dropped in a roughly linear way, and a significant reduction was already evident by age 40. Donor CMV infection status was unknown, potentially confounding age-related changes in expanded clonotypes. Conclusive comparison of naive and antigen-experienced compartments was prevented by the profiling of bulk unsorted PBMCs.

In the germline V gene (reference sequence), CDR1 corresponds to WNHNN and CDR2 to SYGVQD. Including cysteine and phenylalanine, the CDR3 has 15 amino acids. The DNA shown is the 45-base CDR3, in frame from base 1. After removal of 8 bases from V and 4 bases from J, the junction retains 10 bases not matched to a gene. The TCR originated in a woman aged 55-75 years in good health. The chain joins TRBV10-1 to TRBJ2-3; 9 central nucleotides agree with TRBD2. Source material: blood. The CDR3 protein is CASGPSGTGPDTQYF. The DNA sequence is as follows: TGCGCCAGCGGACCTAGCGGGACTGGACCAGATACGCAGTATTTT.